The 30 T cell receptor beta chains in this list originate from one sample, sequenced in a study of spatial heterogeneity in lung cancer. TCRdb redid the calling of the 5' RACE reads with MiXCR, one entry per CDR3 protein. The sample contains 8,000 to 10,000 distinct CDR3 sequences, roughly 3.5% of which appear only once. As to time point: blood taken at disease recurrence. Unsorted whole RNA samples from tumor, nontumor lung or frozen PBMC were sequenced. The sample was PBMCs, taken at recurrence. Source of these receptors: a female donor with early-stage non-small cell lung cancer.

At least ten counts were recorded for this clonotype. The size of this beta chain means little, since it is a stray read in a library made for alpha chains. The chain has TRBV20-1 and TRBJ2-1, with 8 bases fitting TRBD1. The V gene end was trimmed by 0 bases and the J gene end by 6 bases; junction bases not matched to a gene: 10. Per germline, CDR1 DFQATT and CDR2 SNEGSKA (reference sequence). CDR3 length: 16 amino acids. CDR3 sequence (DNA): TGCAGTGCTAGAGATCTCGAGACAGGGGATAGCAATGAGCAGTTCTTC. Its protein product is CSARDLETGDSNEQFF.

This clonotype has a count of ten or more. The size of this beta chain means little, since it is a stray read in a library made for alpha chains. The genes are TRBV20-1 and TRBJ1-3; tentative D call: TRBD1 (5 bases). Germline values: CDR1 DFQATT, CDR2 SNEGSKA (reference sequence). CDR3 size: 13 residues. With 2 bases removed from V and 4 bases from J, the gap between germline ends came to 9 bases. This chain's CDR3 is CSARQGLGNTIYF. In DNA, the CDR3 is TGCAGTGCTAGACAGGGTTTAGGAAACACCATATATTTT.

At least ten counts were recorded for this clonotype. With the library built for alpha chains, this beta chain is off target and its frequency is not meaningful. The CDR3 region is CASSKSGTGIYNEQFF. In nucleotides, the CDR3 is TGTGCCAGCAGCAAATCCGGGACAGGGATTTACAATGAGCAGTTCTTC. The chain joins TRBV11-3 to TRBJ2-1; 9 bases fit TRBD1. The CDR3 has 16 residues. V dropped 5 bases and J dropped 4; count of bases not matched to a gene: 9. Germline lookup yields CDR1 SGHNT and CDR2 YENEEA.

This clonotype was recorded many times. This beta chain turned up in a library designed for alpha chains; as an off-target read, its abundance says little. This rearrangement joins TRBV11-2 to TRBJ2-4, with 11 bases matching TRBD1. Germline V gene sequence: CDR1 SGHAT, CDR2 FQNNGV. The CDR3 extends over 16 amino acids. The V gene end was trimmed by 5 bases and the J gene end by 6 bases; junction bases not matched to a gene: 9. CDR3 in DNA: TGTGCCAGCAGCCAACAAGGGACAGGGGGAGGAAACATTCAGTACTTC. Amino acids: CASSQQGTGGGNIQYF.

Sample share makes this clonotype large. For a library built for alpha chains, this beta chain is a stray read; little rests on its size. The rearrangement joins TRBV20-1 to TRBJ1-6; D uncertain. The germline V gene has CDR1 DFQATT and CDR2 SNEGSKA (reference sequence). V lost 4 bases and J 5 bases, leaving 9 bases between the germline ends. This CDR3 comprises 13 residues. The DNA for the CDR3 is TGCAGTGCTATAGATCGGCATAATTCACCCCTCCACTTT. This codes for CSAIDRHNSPLHF.

Concerning this clonotype: This beta chain is off target for a library built for alpha chains, so its abundance means little. The gene calls are TRBV29-1 and TRBJ2-5; D not resolved. Germline CDR1 is SQVTM and CDR2 is ANQGSEA. This CDR3 is built from 14 residues. Trimming cost V 0 bases and J 5 bases, with 13 bases left between them. This CDR3 reads CSVEDRQPSETQYF. CDR3 in DNA: TGCAGCGTTGAAGACAGGCAGCCTTCGGAGACCCAGTACTTC.

This clonotype has at least ten counts. A library made for alpha chains picked up this beta chain off target, so its size means little. The chain combines TRBV27 with TRBJ2-3, with unresolved D. CDR1 is MNHEY, CDR2 SMNVEV, per germline (reference sequence). This CDR3 region has 17 residues. V dropped 3 bases and J dropped 4 bases, with 20 bases sitting between them. CDR3 nucleotide sequence: TGTGCCAGCAGTTTCGATACGCGGAAGGGTAGGCCAGATACGCAGTATTTT. This encodes CASSFDTRKGRPDTQYF.

By frequency in the sample, this clonotype is medium-sized. The library was designed around alpha chains, so this beta chain is a stray read whose abundance carries little weight. The chain links TRBV2 to TRBJ2-1; possibly TRBD1 for D (8 bases). This CDR3 has 15 amino acids. With 6 bases removed from V and 6 bases from J, the gap between germline ends came to 18 bases. Per germline, CDR1 SNHLY and CDR2 FYNNEI. Written as DNA, the CDR3 is TGTGCCAGCAGCCCCGGACAGGGAGGGTTCAATGAGCAGTTCTTC. This translates into CASSPGQGGFNEQFF.

In its sample, this clonotype was seen many times. This beta chain lies outside the target of a library built for alpha chains; its clone size means little. The chain joins TRBV2 to TRBJ2-3; D remains ambiguous. V lost 5 bases and J lost 2, with 5 bases in between. The germline CDR1 and CDR2 sequences are SNHLY and FYNNEI. The CDR3 is 12 residues long. The CDR3 DNA is TGTGCCAGCAGTTTTTCCACAGATACGCAGTATTTT. The encoded protein is CASSFSTDTQYF. The variable domain in full, completed from reference TRBV2 and TRBJ2-3, reads EPEVTQTPSHQVTQMGQEVILRCVPISNHLYFYWYRQILGQKVEFLVSFYNNEISEKSEIFDDQFSVERPDGSNFTLKIRSTKLEDSAMYFCASSFSTDTQYFGPGTRLTVL.

This clonotype came up many times. A library made for alpha chains picked up this beta chain off target, so its size means little. The CDR3 DNA reads TGTGCCAGCACCCCACTAGCGGGGTCCGGGGAGCTGTTTTTT. It encodes CASTPLAGSGELFF. The rearrangement links TRBV7-3 to TRBJ2-2; TRBD2 agrees at 10 bases. The CDR3 loop spans 14 amino acids. Trimming at V came to 7 bases and at J to 6 bases, leaving 5 bases not matched to a gene. CDR1 is SGHTA and CDR2 is FQGTGA in the germline V gene.

This clonotype was seen ten or more times. This beta chain represents an off-target read in a library built for alpha chains; its size is of limited meaning. The gene calls are TRBV7-6 and TRBJ2-5, with 8 bases matching TRBD1. Germline CDR1 and CDR2: SGHVS and FNYEAQ. This CDR3 contains 15 residues. Unmatched junction bases numbered 9, after V lost 8 bases and J lost 1 base. The CDR3 protein is CASGLNGQGQETQYF. Here the CDR3 DNA reads TGTGCCAGCGGACTAAACGGACAGGGCCAAGAGACCCAGTACTTC.

This clonotype was picked up many times. The library was designed around alpha chains, so this beta chain is a stray read whose abundance carries little weight. This rearrangement joins TRBV11-2 to TRBJ2-1; TRBD2 matches 8 bases. The J segment lost 7 bases and the V segment lost 10 bases, leaving 6 bases of the junction unmatched. This CDR3 is 12 amino acids long. Germline V gives CDR1 SGHAT, CDR2 FQNNGV. The CDR3 is CATLAGVNEQFF. DNA of the CDR3: TGTGCCACCCTAGCGGGTGTGAATGAGCAGTTCTTC.

Ten or more counts support this clonotype. Since the library was made to target alpha chains, this beta chain is a stray read and its abundance is not meaningful. The rearrangement links TRBV29-1 to TRBJ2-3; 8 bases agree with TRBD1. This CDR3 comprises 15 residues. After removal of 6 bases from V and 4 bases from J, the junction contained 12 bases not matched to a gene. The germline CDR1 and CDR2 sequences are SQVTM and ANQGSEA. For the CDR3, the DNA is TGCAGCGTCACCCCTTACAGGGGGTTGGCAGATACGCAGTATTTT. Amino acid sequence: CSVTPYRGLADTQYF.

This clonotype has only a few counts. As an off-target read in a library built for alpha chains, this beta chain has a frequency of little significance. The rearrangement joins TRBV7-9 to TRBJ2-7; the match to TRBD1 covers 11 bases. The germline V gene encodes CDR1 SEHNR and CDR2 FQNEAQ (reference sequence). The length of the CDR3 is 15 residues. V was pared by 6 bases and J by 5 bases, with 9 bases of the junction left unmatched. DNA for the CDR3: TGTGCCAGCAGTACCGGGACAGGGGGTAGAAACGAGCAGTACTTC. Translated, it gives CASSTGTGGRNEQYF.

This clonotype was observed many times. This beta chain is an unintended read in a library built for alpha chains; its size means little. The V gene is TRBV18, the J gene TRBJ2-3; 13 bases line up with TRBD2. Trimming at V came to 3 bases and at J to 4 bases, leaving 4 bases not matched to a gene. The CDR3 contains 16 residues. Germline V gives CDR1 KGHSH, CDR2 LQKENI. This CDR3 is CASSPGLAGLSDTQYF. In nucleotides, the CDR3 is TGTGCCAGCTCACCGGGACTAGCGGGGTTATCAGATACGCAGTATTTT.

This clonotype is labeled medium-sized. The library was built for alpha chains, so this beta chain is an off-target read and its size means little. The chain joins TRBV29-1 to TRBJ2-1, with TRBD2 as a possible D gene (6 bases). This CDR3 has 14 residues. The V gene lost 8 bases and the J gene lost 1 base, with 15 bases spanning the gap. CDR1 is SQVTM, CDR2 ANQGSEA, per germline. CDR3 nucleotides: TGCAGCTTCCCCCGGGGGTTATCCTACAATGAGCAGTTCTTC. This sequence encodes CSFPRGLSYNEQFF.

This clonotype has ten or more counts. Relative to the germline gene, one junction end is altered; a read error may explain this. Since it is a stray read in a library aimed at alpha chains, this beta chain has a size that is not meaningful. V usage is TRBV3-1 and J usage is TRBJ2-7; 8 bases are shared with TRBD1. Germline V gene lookup returns CDR1 LGHDT and CDR2 YNNKEL (reference sequence). The CDR3 covers 14 residues. The CDR3 coding sequence is TGTGCCAGCAGCCAATCCCCGGGACAGGCCCGCTTAAGCTTC. It encodes CASSQSPGQARLSF.

This clonotype has at least ten counts. This beta chain lies outside the target of a library built for alpha chains; its clone size means little. The J gene is TRBJ2-7, the V gene TRBV5-5; 10 nucleotides match TRBD2. The CDR3 has 14 residues. Per germline, CDR1 SGHKS and CDR2 YYEKEE (reference sequence). Trimming took 4 bases from V and 4 from J; bases not matched to a gene: 5. The DNA of the CDR3 is TGTGCCAGCAGCCTGAGCGGGGGGGCATACGAGCAGTACTTC. Translating it yields CASSLSGGAYEQYF.

This clonotype was counted many times. This beta chain is an unintended read in a library built for alpha chains; its size means little. The chain links TRBV6-2 or TRBV6-3 to TRBJ2-3; 13 bases fit TRBD2. The germline V gene encodes CDR1 MNHEY and CDR2 SVGEGT. This CDR3 spans 15 amino acids. V shed 4 bases, J shed 4 bases, and the junction held 2 bases outside the gene matches. The CDR3 protein is CASSLGTSGADTQYF. The CDR3 bases are TGTGCCAGCAGTTTGGGGACTAGCGGGGCAGATACGCAGTATTTT.

At least ten counts were recorded for this clonotype. This beta chain is a stray read from a library made for alpha chains; its abundance is not meaningful. The CDR3 protein is CASSSKQGWRNSPLHF. In nucleotides, the CDR3 is TGTGCCAGCAGCTCAAAACAGGGTTGGCGGAATTCACCCCTCCACTTT. J is TRBJ1-6 and V is TRBV7-9; TRBD1 might be the D (6 bases). The CDR3 runs 16 residues. Trimming removed 4 bases at V and 7 bases at J, with 17 bases between. From germline, CDR1 is SEHNR and CDR2 FQNEAQ (reference sequence).

In its sample, this clonotype was seen many times. This beta chain is an unintended read in a library built for alpha chains; its size means little. The gene calls are TRBV4-3 and TRBJ2-5, with 13 bases that match TRBD2. The germline CDR1 and CDR2 sequences are LGHNA and YSLEER. V lost 7 bases to trimming and J lost 5 bases; unmatched junction nucleotides: 7. This CDR3 is 15 amino acids long. DNA for the CDR3: TGCGCCAGCACTCAACTAGCGGGGGGGCGGGAGACCCAGTACTTC. Encoded protein: CASTQLAGGRETQYF.

This clonotype was recorded many times. Since it is a stray read in a library aimed at alpha chains, this beta chain has a size that is not meaningful. The rearrangement links TRBV14 to TRBJ1-1, with D possibly matching TRBD1 (6 bases). The V gene's germline CDR1 is SGHDN and CDR2 FVKESK. This CDR3 spans 14 amino acids. Trimming left V 1 base short and J 5 bases short, with 11 bases between. Here the CDR3 reads CASSQVTGRTEAFF. The CDR3 nucleotides read TGTGCCAGCAGCCAAGTAACAGGGAGGACTGAAGCTTTCTTT.

In the case of this clonotype: This beta chain represents an off-target read in a library built for alpha chains; its size is of limited meaning. This chain uses TRBV5-1 with TRBJ2-1; D unresolved. Germline lookup yields CDR1 SGHRS and CDR2 YFSETQ. The V and J ends lost 0 bases and 3 bases respectively, with 7 bases between them. This CDR3 region has 14 residues. The CDR3 here is CASSLAGFYNEQFF. The CDR3 DNA sequence: TGCGCCAGCAGCTTGGCCGGTTTCTACAATGAGCAGTTCTTC.

This clonotype is medium-sized. With the library built for alpha chains, this beta chain is off target and its frequency is not meaningful. This chain links TRBV6-6 with TRBJ2-3; 9 bases match TRBD2. The CDR3 totals 16 residues. V lost 2 bases, J lost 2 bases, and 5 bases stayed unmatched. Looked up from germline, CDR1 is MNHNY and CDR2 is SVGAGI (reference sequence). The CDR3 nucleotides are TGTGCCAGCAGTTACCCAGGCGGGGGGGTCACAGATACGCAGTATTTT. Amino acids: CASSYPGGGVTDTQYF.

This clonotype was seen at least ten times. Found in a library prepared for alpha chains, this beta chain is an off-target read, and its abundance has little meaning. The J gene is TRBJ2-7, the V gene TRBV6-2 or TRBV6-3; 7 positions agree with TRBD1. Germline CDR1 MNHEY, CDR2 SVGEGT. This CDR3 has 17 residues. Trimming at V came to 0 bases and at J to 3 bases, leaving 11 bases not matched to a gene. Written as DNA, the CDR3 is TGTGCCAGCAGTTACTCAGTGGGACAGCGAACGCTCTACGAGCAGTACTTC. This gives the protein CASSYSVGQRTLYEQYF.

This clonotype was recorded at least ten times. This beta chain is a stray sequence in a library constructed for alpha chains; its clone size is not meaningful. This chain uses TRBV6-5 with TRBJ2-1, with TRBD2 matching 8 bases. V lost 6 bases, J lost 7 bases, and 8 bases stayed unmatched. CDR1 is MNHEY, CDR2 SVGAGI, per germline. The CDR3 sequence is 14 residues long. The CDR3 reads CASSVRGGVNEQFF. DNA of the CDR3: TGTGCCAGCAGCGTACGGGGGGGCGTAAATGAGCAGTTCTTC.

This clonotype was found many times. A library prepared for alpha chains yielded this beta chain as an off-target read; its size is of little meaning. The rearrangement links TRBV6-2 or TRBV6-3 to TRBJ2-7; 11 positions match TRBD1. The CDR3 runs 14 residues. With 4 bases clipped from V and 5 bases from J, the junction kept 4 bases outside the gene matches. Germline V gene sequence: CDR1 MNHEY, CDR2 SVGEGT. As DNA, the CDR3 is TGTGCCAGCAGTTTCCCGGGACAGGGGGACGAGCAGTACTTC. This sequence encodes CASSFPGQGDEQYF.

This clonotype was found many times. With the library built for alpha chains, this beta chain is off target and its frequency is not meaningful. The chain is built from TRBV20-1 and TRBJ2-4, with D perhaps matching TRBD2 (5 bases). This CDR3 spans 13 amino acids. Germline CDR1 and CDR2: DFQATT and SNEGSKA (reference sequence). The germline V and J ends were trimmed by 3 bases and 7 bases, with 13 bases remaining between them. The CDR3 nucleotides are TGCAGTGCTAGGGGCAGAAAGCGGAACATTCAGTACTTC. It yields the protein CSARGRKRNIQYF.

This clonotype has ten or more counts. This beta chain slipped into a library made for alpha chains as a stray read, so its size is not meaningful. This sequence joins TRBV9 and TRBJ2-7; D possibly corresponds to TRBD2 (6 bases). Germline-derived CDR1 and CDR2 are SGDLS and YYNGEE. Trimming pared 5 bases from V and 5 bases from J, leaving 14 bases between. CDR3 size: 13 residues. CDR3 in DNA: TGTGCCAGCAGTAACGGGGGAGCTGACGAGCAGTACTTC. Translating gives CASSNGGADEQYF.

This clonotype was counted many times. Because this beta chain is a stray read in a library intended to capture alpha chains, its abundance should not be given much weight. V gene TRBV28 combines with J gene TRBJ2-5; 9 bases map to TRBD1. CDR1 MDHEN and CDR2 SYDVKM come from the germline V gene. The CDR3 has 16 residues. J gave up 4 bases and V 4 bases, and 10 bases lay outside the gene matches. For the CDR3, the DNA is TGTGCCAGCAGTTCCCCGGCGACAGGGGGAAGAGAGACCCAGTACTTC. Its protein product is CASSSPATGGRETQYF.